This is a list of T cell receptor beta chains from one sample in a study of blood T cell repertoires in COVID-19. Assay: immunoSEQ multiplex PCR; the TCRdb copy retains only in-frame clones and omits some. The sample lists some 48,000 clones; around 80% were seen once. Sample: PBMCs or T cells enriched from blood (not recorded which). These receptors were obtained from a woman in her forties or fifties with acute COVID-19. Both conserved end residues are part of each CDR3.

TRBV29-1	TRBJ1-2	CSVSPSDRAAGYTF
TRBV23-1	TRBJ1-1	CASSHRTTGGIAEAFF
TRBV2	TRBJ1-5	CASRFRDTAEPQHF
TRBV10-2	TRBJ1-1	CASSDGQVIQAFF
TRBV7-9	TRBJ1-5	CASSSGQGKGQPQHF
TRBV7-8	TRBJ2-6	CASSLVSGGANVLTF
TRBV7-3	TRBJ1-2	CASSAGGQGYGYTF
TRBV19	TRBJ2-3	CASSIGGGADTQYF
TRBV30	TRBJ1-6	CACRTGSPLHF
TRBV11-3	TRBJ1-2	CASSPARDYGYTF
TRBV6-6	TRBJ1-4	CASSYRGTGGWLFF
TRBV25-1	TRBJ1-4	CASSALSTFAEKLFF
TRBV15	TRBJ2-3	CATSRGWGSSTDTQYF
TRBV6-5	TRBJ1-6	CASETGQYNSPLHF
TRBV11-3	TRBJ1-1	CASSPGEGQRAFF
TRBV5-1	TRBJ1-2	CASSRGDYGYTF
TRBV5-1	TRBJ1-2	CASSLAADRGTNYGYTF
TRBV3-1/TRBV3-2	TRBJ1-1	CASSQGTGGTEAFF
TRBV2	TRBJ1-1	CASNDYRNTEAFF
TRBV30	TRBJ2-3	CAWSEANTDTQYF
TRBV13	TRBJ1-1	CASSHLQGVAEAFF
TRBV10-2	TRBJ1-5	CASTDSNQPQHF
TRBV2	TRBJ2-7	CASSAEMTASYEQYF
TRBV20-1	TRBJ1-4	CSASNGGREKLFF
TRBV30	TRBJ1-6	CAWNGVRGLYNSPLHF
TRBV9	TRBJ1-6	CASTPLPQGPPLHF
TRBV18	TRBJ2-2	CASSPPQGVNTGELFF
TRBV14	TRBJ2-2	CASSLQFTGTGGFTGELFF
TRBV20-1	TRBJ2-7	CSASKGVDRGYEQYF
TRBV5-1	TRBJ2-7	CASSRPLYGTGRNEQYF
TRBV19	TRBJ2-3	CASSGGARTDTQYF
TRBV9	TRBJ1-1	CASSVDRWGPEAFF
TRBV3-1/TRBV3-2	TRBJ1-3	CASSPQTISGNTIYF
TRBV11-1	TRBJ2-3	CASSLARGGAVDTQYF
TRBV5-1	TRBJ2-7	CASSLEGGPPYEQYF
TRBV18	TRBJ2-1	CASSPPGSGASYNEQFF
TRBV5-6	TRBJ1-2	CASSLNYPAGSDYGYTF
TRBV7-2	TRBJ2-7	CASSLGSGGYYEQYF
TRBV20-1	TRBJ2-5	CSASNPGGAETQYF
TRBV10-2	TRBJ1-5	CASSESLRTAYQPQHF
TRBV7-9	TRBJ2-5	CASSLAGGQETQYF
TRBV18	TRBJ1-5	CASSPQGNQPQHF
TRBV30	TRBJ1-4	CAWSLGQLGEKLFF
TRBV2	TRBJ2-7	CASSSPGTSGVEQYF
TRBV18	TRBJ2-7	CASSPRGLAGATYEQYF
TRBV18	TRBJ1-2	CASSPSRQGGHYGYTF
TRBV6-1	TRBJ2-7	CASSEDIRGANYEQYF
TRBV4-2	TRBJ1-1	CASSQDRRQGLAFF
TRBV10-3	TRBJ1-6	CAIARDNSPLHF
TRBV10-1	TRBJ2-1	CASSDPSTSREQFF
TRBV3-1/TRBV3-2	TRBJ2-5	CASSQDYSQETQYF
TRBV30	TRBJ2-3	CAWSPAGGDTQYF
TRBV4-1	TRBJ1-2	CASSQPRQGYGYTF
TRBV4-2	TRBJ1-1	CASSQDPGQGNTEAFF
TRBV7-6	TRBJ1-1	CASSLRGQGITEAFF
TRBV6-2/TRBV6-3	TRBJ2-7	CASSYSQGNPYEQYF
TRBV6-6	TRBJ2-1	CASSPGTRNLEQFF